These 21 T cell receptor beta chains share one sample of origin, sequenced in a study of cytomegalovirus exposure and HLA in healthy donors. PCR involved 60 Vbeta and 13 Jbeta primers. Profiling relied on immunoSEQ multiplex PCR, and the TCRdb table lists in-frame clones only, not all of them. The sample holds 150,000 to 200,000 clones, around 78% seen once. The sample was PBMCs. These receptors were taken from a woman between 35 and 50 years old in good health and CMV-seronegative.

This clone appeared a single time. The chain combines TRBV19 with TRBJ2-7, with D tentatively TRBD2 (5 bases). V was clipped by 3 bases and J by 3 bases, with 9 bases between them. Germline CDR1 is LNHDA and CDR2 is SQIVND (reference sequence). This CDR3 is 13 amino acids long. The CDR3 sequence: CASSIGLYYEQYF. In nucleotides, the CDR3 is TGTGCCAGTAGTATCGGACTCTACTACGAGCAGTACTTC.

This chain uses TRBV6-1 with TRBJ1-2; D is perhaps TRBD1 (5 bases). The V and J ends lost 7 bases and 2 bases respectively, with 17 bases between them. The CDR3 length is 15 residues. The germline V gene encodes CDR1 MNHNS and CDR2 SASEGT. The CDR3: CASTPDIQLNYGYTF. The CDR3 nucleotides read TGTGCCAGCACCCCGGACATCCAATTAAACTATGGCTACACCTTC.

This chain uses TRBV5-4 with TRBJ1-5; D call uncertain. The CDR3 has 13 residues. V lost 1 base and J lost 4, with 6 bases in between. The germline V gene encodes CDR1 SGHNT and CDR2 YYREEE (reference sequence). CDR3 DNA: TGTGCCAGCAGCTTGACACCGAATCAGCCCCAGCATTTT. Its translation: CASSLTPNQPQHF. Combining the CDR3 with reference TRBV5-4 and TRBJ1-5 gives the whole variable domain ETGVTQSPTHLIKTRGQQVTLRCSSQSGHNTVSWYQQALGQGPQFIFQYYREEENGRGNFPPRFSGLQFPNYSSELNVNALELDDSALYLCASSLTPNQPQHFGDGTRLSIL.

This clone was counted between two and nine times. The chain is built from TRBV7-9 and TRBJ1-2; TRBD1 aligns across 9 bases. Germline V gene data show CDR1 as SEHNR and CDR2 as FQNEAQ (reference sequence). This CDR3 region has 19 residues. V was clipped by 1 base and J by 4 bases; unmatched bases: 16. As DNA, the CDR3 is TGTGCCAGCAGCTTAGGCCATATACAGGGGGCGAAAAGCCTCTATGGCTACACCTTC. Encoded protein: CASSLGHIQGAKSLYGYTF.

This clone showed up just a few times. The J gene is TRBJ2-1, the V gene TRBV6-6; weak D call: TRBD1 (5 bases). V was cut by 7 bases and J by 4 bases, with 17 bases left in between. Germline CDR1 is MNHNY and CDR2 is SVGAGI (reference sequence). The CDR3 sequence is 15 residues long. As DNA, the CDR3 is TGTGCCAGCAAAACAACAGGAAAGGTTTACAATGAGCAGTTCTTC. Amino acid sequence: CASKTTGKVYNEQFF.

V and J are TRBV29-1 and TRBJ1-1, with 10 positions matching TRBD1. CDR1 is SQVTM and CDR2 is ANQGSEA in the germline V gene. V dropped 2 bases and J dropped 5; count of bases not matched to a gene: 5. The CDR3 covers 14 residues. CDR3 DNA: TGCAGCGTTGAATCGGACAGGGGGTTTACTGAAGCTTTCTTT. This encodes CSVESDRGFTEAFF.

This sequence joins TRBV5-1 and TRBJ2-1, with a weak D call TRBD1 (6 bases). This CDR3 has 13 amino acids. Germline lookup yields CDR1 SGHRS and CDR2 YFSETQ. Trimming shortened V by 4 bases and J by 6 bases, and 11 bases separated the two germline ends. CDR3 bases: TGCGCCAGCAGCGAACAGGGCTTCAATGAGCAGTTCTTC. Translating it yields CASSEQGFNEQFF.

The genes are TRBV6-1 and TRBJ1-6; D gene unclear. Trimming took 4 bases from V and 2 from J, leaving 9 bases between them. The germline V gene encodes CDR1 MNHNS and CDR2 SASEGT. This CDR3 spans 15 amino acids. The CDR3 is CASSGGPTYNSPLHF. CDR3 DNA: TGTGCCAGCAGTGGAGGGCCCACCTATAATTCACCCCTCCACTTT.

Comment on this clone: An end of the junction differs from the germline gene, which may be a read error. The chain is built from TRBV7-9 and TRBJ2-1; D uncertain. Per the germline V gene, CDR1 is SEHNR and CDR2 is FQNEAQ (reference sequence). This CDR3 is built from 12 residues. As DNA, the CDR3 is TGTTCCAGCAGCTTAGTTATCGATGAGCAGTTCTTC. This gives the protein CSSSLVIDEQFF.

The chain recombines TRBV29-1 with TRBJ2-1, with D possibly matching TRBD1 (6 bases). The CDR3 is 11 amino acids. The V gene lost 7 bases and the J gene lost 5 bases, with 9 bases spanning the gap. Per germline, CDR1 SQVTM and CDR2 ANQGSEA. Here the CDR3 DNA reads TGCAGCGCCCGGGACAACAATGAGCAGTTCTTC. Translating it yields CSARDNNEQFF.

The CDR3 spells CASSYVRPAPLHF. The CDR3, as DNA: TGTGCCAGTAGCTACGTACGGCCCGCACCCCTCCACTTT. This sequence joins TRBV28 and TRBJ1-6; D not resolved. Germline CDR1 is MDHEN and CDR2 is SYDVKM. The V gene lost 9 bases and the J gene lost 11 bases, with 17 bases spanning the gap. This CDR3 comprises 13 residues.

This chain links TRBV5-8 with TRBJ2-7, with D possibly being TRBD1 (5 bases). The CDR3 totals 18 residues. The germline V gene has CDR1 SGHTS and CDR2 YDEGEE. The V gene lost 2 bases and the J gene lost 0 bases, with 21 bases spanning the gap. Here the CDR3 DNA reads TGTGCCAGCAGCTTCTTGTGGGGCGATTCAGGTAGCTCCTACGAGCAGTACTTC. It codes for CASSFLWGDSGSSYEQYF.

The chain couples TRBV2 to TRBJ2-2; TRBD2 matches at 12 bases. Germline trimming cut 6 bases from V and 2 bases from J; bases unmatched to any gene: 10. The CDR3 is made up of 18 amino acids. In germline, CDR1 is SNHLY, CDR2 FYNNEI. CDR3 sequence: CASSDIQGLAGNTGELFF. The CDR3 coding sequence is TGTGCCAGCAGCGATATACAGGGACTAGCGGGTAACACCGGGGAGCTGTTTTTT. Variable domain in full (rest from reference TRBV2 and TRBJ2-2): EPEVTQTPSHQVTQMGQEVILRCVPISNHLYFYWYRQILGQKVEFLVSFYNNEISEKSEIFDDQFSVERPDGSNFTLKIRSTKLEDSAMYFCASSDIQGLAGNTGELFFGEGSRLTVL.

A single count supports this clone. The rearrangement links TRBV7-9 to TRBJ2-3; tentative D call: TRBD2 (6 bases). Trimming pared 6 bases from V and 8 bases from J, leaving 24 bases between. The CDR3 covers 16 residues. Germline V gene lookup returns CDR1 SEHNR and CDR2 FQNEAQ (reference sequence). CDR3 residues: CASSKQSGFLGGTQYF. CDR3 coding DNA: TGTGCCAGCAGTAAACAAAGCGGTTTCCTCGGGGGTACGCAGTATTTT.

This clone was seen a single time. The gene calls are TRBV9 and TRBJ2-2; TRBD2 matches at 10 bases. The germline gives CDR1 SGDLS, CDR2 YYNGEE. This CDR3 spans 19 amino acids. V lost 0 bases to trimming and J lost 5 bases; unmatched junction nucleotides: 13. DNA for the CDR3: TGTGCCAGCAGCGTAGGGGAGGGGAAACTAGCGGGGATGACCGGGGAGCTGTTTTTT. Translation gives CASSVGEGKLAGMTGELFF.

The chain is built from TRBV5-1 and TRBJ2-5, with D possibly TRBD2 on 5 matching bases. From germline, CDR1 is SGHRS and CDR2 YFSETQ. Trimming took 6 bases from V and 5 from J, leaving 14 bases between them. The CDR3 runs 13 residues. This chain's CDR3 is CASTIARAETQYF. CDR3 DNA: TGCGCCAGCACGATAGCGCGGGCGGAGACCCAGTACTTC.

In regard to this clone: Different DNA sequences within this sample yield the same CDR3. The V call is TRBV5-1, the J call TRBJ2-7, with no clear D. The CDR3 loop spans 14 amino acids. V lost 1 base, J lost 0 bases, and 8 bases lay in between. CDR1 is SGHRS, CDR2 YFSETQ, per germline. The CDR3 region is CASSLQASSYEQYF. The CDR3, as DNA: TGCGCCAGCAGCTTGCAGGCGAGCTCCTACGAGCAGTACTTC.

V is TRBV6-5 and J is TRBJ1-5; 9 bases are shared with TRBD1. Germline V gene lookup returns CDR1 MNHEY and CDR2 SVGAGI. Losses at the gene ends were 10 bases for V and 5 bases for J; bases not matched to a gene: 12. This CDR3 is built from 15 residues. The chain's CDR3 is CANRSGTGRDQPQHF. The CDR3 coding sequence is TGTGCCAACAGATCCGGGACAGGGCGGGATCAGCCCCAGCATTTT.

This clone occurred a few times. The chain's CDR3 is CASSLAAYEQYF. The CDR3 DNA reads TGTGCCAGCAGCTTGGCGGCCTACGAGCAGTACTTC. The rearrangement uses TRBV5-6 and TRBJ2-7; no clear D gene. Per germline, CDR1 SGHDT and CDR2 YYEEEE. Trimming shortened V by 0 bases and J by 2 bases, and 3 bases separated the two germline ends. The CDR3 spans 12 residues. Looking up the rest from reference TRBV5-6 and TRBJ2-7 gives the full variable domain: DAGVTQSPTHLIKTRGQQVTLRCSPKSGHDTVSWYQQALGQGPQFIFQYYEEEERQRGNFPDRFSGHQFPNYSSELNVNALLLGDSALYLCASSLAAYEQYFGPGTRLTVT.

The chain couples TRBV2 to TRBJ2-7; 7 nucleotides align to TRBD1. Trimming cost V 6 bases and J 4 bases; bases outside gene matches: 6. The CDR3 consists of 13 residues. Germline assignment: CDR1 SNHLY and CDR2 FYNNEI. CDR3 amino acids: CASRRDRQYEQYF. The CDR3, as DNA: TGTGCCAGCAGGAGGGACAGACAATACGAGCAGTACTTC.

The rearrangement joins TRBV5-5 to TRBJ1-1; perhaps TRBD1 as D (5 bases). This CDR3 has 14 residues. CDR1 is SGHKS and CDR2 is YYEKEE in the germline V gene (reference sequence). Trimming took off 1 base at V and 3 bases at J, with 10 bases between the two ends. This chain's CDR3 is CASSLRGSDTEAFF. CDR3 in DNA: TGTGCCAGCAGCTTGCGGGGGTCCGACACTGAAGCTTTCTTT.